These T cell receptor beta chains were read from a single sample in a study of blood T cell repertoires in COVID-19. Data came from immunoSEQ multiplex PCR; TCRdb stores just in-frame clones and leaves some out. Counted here are under 200,000 clones, more than 65% occurring once; the ten biggest clones make up 15% to 20%. The specimen sequenced was PBMCs or T cells enriched from blood (not recorded which). Receptor source: a man aged 55 to 70 who had recovered from COVID-19. Each CDR3 is given with its conserved first and last residue. The D gene is left open where the match is weak. Clone size appears in some rows only: once, few, many, or a class for an expanded clone.

J gene | V gene | clone size | D gene | CDR3 DNA | CDR3 protein
TRBJ2-5 | TRBV11-1 | many | TRBD1 | TGTGCCAGCAGCCCCAGGGACAGTCGGTACCAAGAGACCCAGTACTTC | CASSPRDSRYQETQYF
TRBJ2-5 | TRBV4-1 | - | - | TGCGCCAGCAGCCAAGATACGTCGACAGCTTCCAAAGAGACCCAGTACTTC | CASSQDTSTASKETQYF
TRBJ1-6 | TRBV5-4 | - | - | TGTGCCAGCAGCTTGGTTAGCCCGGGGTCACCCCTCCACTTT | CASSLVSPGSPLHF
TRBJ1-1 | TRBV13 | - | TRBD1 | TGTGCCAGCAGCCTTCCAGGGGGCGAAAGGGCTTTCTTT | CASSLPGGERAFF
TRBJ2-7 | TRBV7-2 | - | TRBD2 | TGTGCCAGCAGCCCTGGAGGCCTAGCGGGCACCTACGAGCAGTACTTC | CASSPGGLAGTYEQYF
TRBJ2-2 | TRBV11-2 | - | - | TGTGCCAGCAGCTTAGCAACCCAGGGGCGCCAGCTGTTTTTT | CASSLATQGRQLFF
TRBJ1-3 | TRBV28 | - | - | TGTGCCAGCAGTTTAGTTTCCTTCAGCTCTGGAAACACCATATATTTT | CASSLVSFSSGNTIYF
TRBJ2-7 | TRBV7-2 | - | TRBD2 | TGTGCCAGCAGCTTACTAGCGGGAGACTCCTACGAGCAGTACTTC | CASSLLAGDSYEQYF
TRBJ2-7 | TRBV7-3 | - | TRBD2 | TGTGCCAGCAGCCTCGGGAGGTCCTACGAGCAGTACTTC | CASSLGRSYEQYF
TRBJ2-1 | TRBV5-1 | - | TRBD2 | TGCGCCAGCAGCTCCGGACTAGCGGGAGAGGGTGGGAATGAGCAGTTCTTC | CASSSGLAGEGGNEQFF
TRBJ2-4 | TRBV2 | once | TRBD1 | TGTGCCAGCAGTCCGGACAGGGTAGCCAAAAACATTCAGTACTTC | CASSPDRVAKNIQYF
TRBJ2-2 | TRBV24-1 | - | TRBD2 | TGTGCCACCAGTGAGACTAGCGGGACGAACACCGGGGAGCTGTTTTTT | CATSETSGTNTGELFF
TRBJ2-2 | TRBV7-9 | few | TRBD2 | TGTGCCAGCAACACACTTAAAATGGGCCTAGCGGACACCGGGGAGCTGTTTTTT | CASNTLKMGLADTGELFF
TRBJ2-5 | TRBV4-2 | - | - | TGTGCCAGCAGCGACACTAGGGGGGAGACCCAGTACTTC | CASSDTRGETQYF
TRBJ1-5 | TRBV10-1 | - | TRBD1 | TGCGCCAGCAGCGGAATACAGGGGGCGCCGGGCAATCAGCCCCAGCATTTT | CASSGIQGAPGNQPQHF
TRBJ1-2 | TRBV27 | - | TRBD1 | TGTGCCAGCAGTTTATCGTTGGCAGGGGGCCTCTATGGCTACACCTTC | CASSLSLAGGLYGYTF
TRBJ2-3 | TRBV27 | - | TRBD2 | TGTGCCAGCAGTTTCAAAGGCGGGAGGGCCGGAGATACGCAGTATTTT | CASSFKGGRAGDTQYF